A single sample is the source of the 4 T cell receptor beta chains below, sequenced in a study of technical replicates of blood from a few donors (dated by TCRdb to about 2017). The protocol used for the library was the immunoSEQ multiplex PCR assay. Sourced from immuneACCESS, this table was stored by TCRdb with only in-frame sequences that have V and J called. A share of the clones is absent; for the studies checked, an unresolved V gene accounts for under half, and the remainder has no known explanation. This sample holds around 100,000 clones; about 94% were observed only once. The top ten clonotypes cover roughly 0.31% of the sample. The sequencing sample was made of T cells isolated from PBMCs. All receptors derive from a human donor in good health.

The rearrangement links TRBV6-5 to TRBJ1-2; 7 nucleotides match TRBD1. V shed 6 bases, J shed 5 bases, and the junction held 9 bases outside the gene matches. The V gene's germline CDR1 is MNHEY and CDR2 SVGAGI. The CDR3 is 14 amino acids. The CDR3 is CASSWTGGIYGYTF. The DNA for the CDR3 is TGTGCCAGCAGCTGGACAGGTGGAATTTATGGCTACACCTTC.

The V gene is TRBV9, the J gene TRBJ1-2, with D possibly TRBD1 on 5 matching bases. Germline lookup yields CDR1 SGDLS and CDR2 YYNGEE. Trimming took 0 bases from V and 4 from J, leaving 16 bases between them. This CDR3 has 16 amino acids. The CDR3 spells CASSVGGEGSGYGYTF. DNA for the CDR3: TGTGCCAGCAGCGTAGGGGGGGAAGGTAGCGGCTATGGCTACACCTTC.

V and J are TRBV7-3 and TRBJ2-7; TRBD2 matches at 8 bases. V lost 5 bases and J lost 3; bases outside the gene matches: 6. The CDR3 sequence is 14 residues long. The germline CDR1 and CDR2 sequences are SGHTA and FQGTGA. The CDR3 reads CASSTSREDYEQYF. CDR3 sequence (DNA): TGTGCCAGCAGCACCTCGCGGGAGGACTACGAGCAGTACTTC.

This chain joins TRBV7-9 and TRBJ2-7; D perhaps matches TRBD1 (5 bases). Trimming pared 5 bases from V and 0 bases from J, leaving 11 bases between. Germline V lookup: CDR1 SEHNR, CDR2 FQNEAQ (reference sequence). The CDR3 has 14 amino acids. The CDR3: CASSPPTASYEQYF. In DNA, the CDR3 is TGTGCCAGCAGCCCGCCGACAGCCTCCTACGAGCAGTACTTC.